The present TCR beta chain was sequenced within a study of OX40 agonist ivuxolimab in advanced cancers. Some background on the complete study: Ivuxolimab, which targeted the costimulatory receptor OX40 (CD134), was an agonistic, fully human IgG2 monoclonal antibody. Intravenous ivuxolimab was administered to patients every 2 weeks at six dose levels: 0.01, 0.1, 0.3, 1.5, 3 and 10 mg/kg. Among the approximately 54 dose-escalation patients, about 19 had hepatocellular carcinoma, 15 or so melanoma, 9 renal cell carcinoma and 9 head and neck cancer. In the dose-escalation cohort, 65% to 90% of patients were male, and the mean age was around 60 years, with a range of 23 to 79. Patients were allowed to have had prior anti-PD-1, anti-PD-L1 or anti-CTLA-4 therapy, and around 43% of the dose-escalation patients had been treated with checkpoint inhibitors. Three dose-escalation patients achieved partial responses, one with hepatocellular carcinoma and two with cutaneous melanoma. Peripheral TCRbeta sequencing was intended to test whether TCR sequence diversity was altered and clonal T-cell expansion was caused by ivuxolimab. The paper covers the monotherapy dose-escalation part of the phase I ivuxolimab trial, which included N of about 56 patients.

Overall results and qualifications from the work: At doses of 0.1 to 3.0 mg/kg, clonal expansion of both CD4+ and CD8+ blood T cells was observed from baseline to week 6. After ivuxolimab, more expanded clones were found on average in CD8+ T cells than in CD4+ T cells. Antigen specificity was not determined for the clonally expanded peripheral T cells. Low levels of normalized T-cell clonal expansion were also seen in some patients who did not respond. In the 0.1-3.0 mg/kg groups, partial responders were among the patients with the lowest normalized peripheral clonal expansion, particularly in CD8+ T cells.

The trial excluded patients who had a history of autoimmune disease or who were on systemic immunosuppression. In every dose cohort, peripheral blood was drawn for TCR sequencing at baseline, cycle 4 day 1, and cycle 7 day 1. The samples were taken from a phase I, first-in-human, multicenter, open-label dose-escalation trial of ivuxolimab. The trial enrolled adults with locally advanced or metastatic head and neck squamous cell, hepatocellular, melanoma or renal cell carcinoma. CD4+ and CD8+ T cells were sorted separately from peripheral blood before TCR sequencing. Comment on this clone: The specificity of this receptor is unknown. Nothing much larger sits one base from this clone, and base qualities are not available.

Genomic DNA was isolated from the sorted cells so that the TCRbeta CDR3 region could be sequenced. The immunoSEQ Assay was used to sequence the TCRbeta CDR3 regions. TCRdb provides this immuneACCESS table in a form limited to in-frame rearrangements. Some clones are lacking; in checked studies, under half of them reflect an unresolved V gene, and why the rest are absent is not known. For this sample the table gives fewer than 75,000 clones, of which approximately 90% were detected only once. Under 3.5% of the sample comes from the top ten. Here the sequenced sample was CD4+ or CD8+ T cells sorted from blood, taken in a trial of the OX40 agonist ivuxolimab. This receptor was taken from an adult with an advanced solid tumor such as melanoma, head and neck, liver or kidney cancer.

The DNA reads TGTGCCAGCAGCTTTGGACTAGCGATGAACGAGCAGTACTTC. The translation is CASSFGLAMNEQYF. The rearranged segments are TRBV13 and TRBJ2-7, with 9 junctional bases fitting TRBD2. From the germline V gene (reference sequence), CDR1 is PRHDT and CDR2 is FYEKMQ. The CDR3 contains 14 residues, cysteine and phenylalanine counted. Of all the DNA, just the CDR3 is kept, 42 bases in frame from base 1. V loses 3 bases at its end and J loses 5 bases; junction bases beyond the gene matches: 5.